A selection of T cell receptor beta chains follows, all from one sample in a study of glioma-infiltrating T cells after dendritic cell vaccination. This table comes from immunoSEQ multiplex PCR, and its TCRdb copy is limited to in-frame clones, with some not included. The table lists about 96,000 clones, over 60% of them singletons, with under 7% in the top ten. Sequences were derived from blood, sampled before dendritic cell vaccination. Receptor source: a human donor with glioblastoma. CDR3s leave out the opening cysteine and the closing phenylalanine or tryptophan.

V,CDR3
TRBV5-6,ASSHASENEQF
TRBV7-7,ASSLGGNTDTQY
TRBV28,ASSDTQGVVEKLF
TRBV28,ASSPPRGGSYGYT
TRBV10-1,ASSDTGKGTYEQY
TRBV5-1,ASSPDRAMNTEAF
TRBV4-1,ASSQEPAGIQETQY
TRBV7-8,ASTRTSGGFMTGELF
TRBV28,ASSPGAGGRYEQY
TRBV4-1,ASSQEMGQGIRNTIY
TRBV10-3,AITRDRGLGEQY
TRBV2,ASSVGGTGKVNTEAF
TRBV10-3,AISQQGLRSGETQY
TRBV6-5,ASTPLARETQY
TRBV27,ASSLAGALVYEQY
TRBV5-4,ASSSGVGGDYGYT
TRBV9,ASSTGRLDNSPLH
TRBV6-5,ASKNGGTYNSPLH
TRBV6-5,ASRVWRNTEAF
TRBV2,ASSLQGVDTIY
TRBV5-1,ASGTSPYEQY
TRBV30,AWEGQGMGEQY
TRBV7-6,ASSLFSGMSSGANVLT
TRBV12-1,ASSFVQGLAVSGANVLT
TRBV10-3,AISAFKEANTEAF
TRBV4-1,ASSLRTGTNQPQH
TRBV29-1,SVATGGSSYEQY
TRBV19,ASSMEQHYLNQPQH
TRBV5-1,ASSLTDSSYNEQF
TRBV19,ASSIWGLDTEAF
TRBV5-1,ASSLQGQVTGELF
TRBV2,ASSRGQGPTDTQY
TRBV10-2,ASSEFGRGAYNEQF
TRBV15,ATSREGYGQANQPQH
TRBV5-1,ASSRTGRLETEAF
TRBV7-9,ASSPNVVGANVLT
TRBV19,ASRNDRGNQPQH
TRBV28,ASSLEQVNEKLF
TRBV18,ASSPLAGDPSTDTQY
TRBV18,ASSPGAIGRAQPQH
TRBV6-5,ATFQGAFYEQY
TRBV6-1,ASSPYQGGYEQY
TRBV5-1,ASSLVRGGRADTQY